Sequencing of this T cell receptor (beta chain) was carried out in a study of T cells in localized non-small cell lung cancer. Clones were read by immunoSEQ multiplex PCR, and TCRdb kept only the in-frame ones, dropping some. The data contain roughly 72,000 clones, roughly 90% of them singletons. The CDR3 runs to 15 residues. Between the trimmed V and J ends, which lost 1 base and 4 bases, there was a span of 13 bases. Germline CDR1 reads KGHSH; CDR2 reads LQKENI. This clone has more than one count but fewer than ten. This sequence was found in a male donor at least 60 years old with stage III squamous cell lung carcinoma. The sample in question was peripheral blood, obtained before any cancer treatment. The genes are TRBV18 and TRBJ1-1; D perhaps matches TRBD1 (5 bases). In nucleotides, the CDR3 is TGTGCCAGCTCACCACTTCAGGGTAGCGGCACTGAAGCTTTCTTT. This gives the protein CASSPLQGSGTEAFF.